These T cell receptor beta chains were read from a single sample in a study of blood T cell repertoires in COVID-19. Clones were sequenced by immunoSEQ multiplex PCR, and TCRdb holds only the in-frame ones, with some missing. The sample gives about 200,000 clones, nearly 90% of which show up once; 0.62% is in the top ten. The specimen sequenced was peripheral blood. These receptors were collected from a man aged 50 to 60 with acute or convalescent COVID-19. The CDR3 runs from the conserved cysteine through the conserved F or W. The D gene is left open where the match is weak. The size field is filled for only some rows; it gives once, few, many or a size class.

D gene	V gene	J gene	clone size	CDR3 DNA	CDR3 protein
TRBD2	TRBV5-4	TRBJ2-2	NA	TGTGCCAGCAGCTTGGAGGCGGGGGGGCCGGCCGGGGAGCTGTTTTTT	CASSLEAGGPAGELFF
TRBD1	TRBV28	TRBJ1-5	NA	TGTGCCAGCAGTTTACTGGGACAGGGGGCCAATCAGCCCCAGCATTTT	CASSLLGQGANQPQHF
TRBD2	TRBV6-5	TRBJ2-1	NA	TGTGCCAGCAGTTACAGGCGGCGGGAGAGTGAGCAGTTCTTC	CASSYRRRESEQFF
NA	TRBV7-3	TRBJ1-1	NA	TGTGCCAGCAGCTTAGGGGGCAGAGGGACTGAAGCTTTCTTT	CASSLGGRGTEAFF
NA	TRBV3-1/TRBV3-2	TRBJ1-3	NA	TGTGCCAGCAGCCAAGAAACAGGAAACACCATATATTTT	CASSQETGNTIYF
NA	TRBV9	TRBJ1-3	once	TGTGCCAGCAGCGAATACAGAGTCTCTGGAAACACCATATATTTT	CASSEYRVSGNTIYF
NA	TRBV5-1	TRBJ1-1	NA	TGCGCCAGCAGCTCCAGGGGTATCACTGAAGCTTTCTTT	CASSSRGITEAFF
TRBD1	TRBV6-1	TRBJ1-1	NA	TGTGCCAGCAGTGTGTACAGGGGGCGGTTAGAGACTGAAGCTTTCTTT	CASSVYRGRLETEAFF
NA	TRBV6-1	TRBJ2-3	NA	TGTGCCAGCAGTGAACCGCCTGGAGGTGATACGCAGTATTTT	CASSEPPGGDTQYF
TRBD1	TRBV3-1/TRBV3-2	TRBJ1-1	NA	TGTGCCAGCACGCGACAGGGGGCCGACACTGAAGCTTTCTTT	CASTRQGADTEAFF
NA	TRBV27	TRBJ1-5	NA	TGTGCCAGCAGCCCGGGAATCCATCAGCCCCAGCATTTT	CASSPGIHQPQHF
NA	TRBV11-2	TRBJ2-2	NA	TGTGCCAGCAGCCGCGCTTCCGGGACAAGCAACACCGGGGAGCTGTTTTTT	CASSRASGTSNTGELFF
NA	TRBV6-5	TRBJ2-5	NA	TGTGCCATCAGGTCACAAGAGACCCAGTACTTC	CAIRSQETQYF
NA	TRBV18	TRBJ2-1	NA	TGTGCCAGCTCACCGGGACTTTACAATGAGCAGTTCTTC	CASSPGLYNEQFF
TRBD1	TRBV28	TRBJ1-3	once	TGTGCCAGCAGTTTAAGTGGAGGGGGCTATGGAAACACCATATATTTT	CASSLSGGGYGNTIYF
TRBD2	TRBV27	TRBJ2-5	NA	TGTGCCAGCAGTCCTGGGACTAGCGGGGGCGAAGAGACCCAGTACTTC	CASSPGTSGGEETQYF
TRBD1	TRBV18	TRBJ2-2	NA	TGTGCCAGCTCACAGCGACAGGGGCCCAACACCGGGGAGCTGTTTTTT	CASSQRQGPNTGELFF
NA	TRBV7-3	TRBJ2-1	NA	TGTGCCAGCAGCCGTACAGTGCCCTTTGGTGAGCAGTTCTTC	CASSRTVPFGEQFF
TRBD2	TRBV7-2	TRBJ2-2	NA	TGTGCCAGCAGCTTATCCGGGGGGGCGAACACCGGGGAGCTGTTTTTT	CASSLSGGANTGELFF
NA	TRBV7-8	TRBJ2-1	once	TGTGCCAGCAGCTTAGGAGGGCGGGATGAGCAGTTCTTC	CASSLGGRDEQFF
NA	TRBV21-1	TRBJ1-5	NA	TGTGCCAGCAGCTTTCCTCGGGGGGATGTGAGCAATCAGCCCCAGCATTTT	CASSFPRGDVSNQPQHF
NA	TRBV6-6	TRBJ1-6	NA	TGTGCCACCCAGGTCAGGGATTCACCCCTCCACTTT	CATQVRDSPLHF
NA	TRBV28	TRBJ2-3	NA	TGTGCCAGCAGTTTTAGAGATACGCAGTATTTT	CASSFRDTQYF
NA	TRBV19	TRBJ1-2	NA	TGTGCCAGTAGTGGACCCTTCCCCACCAGCGGCTATGGCTACACCTTC	CASSGPFPTSGYGYTF
NA	TRBV6-5	TRBJ2-5	NA	TGTGCCAGCAGTTCCCAACGGCGGGAGACCCAGTACTTC	CASSSQRRETQYF
NA	TRBV5-1	TRBJ1-5	NA	TGCGCCAGCAGCTTCTCAGGGATAGATCAGCCCCAGCATTTT	CASSFSGIDQPQHF